The TCR beta chain under discussion was sequenced for a study of T cell responses to AZD1222 COVID-19 vaccine (TCRdb year 2021). General notes on the study: A total of approximately 240 trial participants underwent TCR sequencing, of whom 200 to 220 received two doses of AZD1222 and about 25 received two doses of the MenACWY control vaccine. Trial participants were enrolled into age subgroups of 18-55, 56-69 and 70-plus years, which contained 148, 28 and 57 TCR-sequenced participants, respectively.

This sample's time point label indicates: about 28 days (+/-7) after the second vaccine dose. AZD1222 recipients with second doses at about 4 weeks or about 12 weeks were pooled, because spike-specific TCR depth and breadth did not differ between schedules. The vaccinee samples were drawn from two UK trials, COV001 and COV002, one of which was a single-blind randomized controlled phase 2/3 trial testing AZD1222 (ChAdOx1 nCoV-19) in healthy adults. For TCRbeta chain sequencing, PBMC samples from trial participants were taken at day 0 and at day 28 after the second dose. Regarding this clone: This receptor's antigen is unknown. It has no much larger one-base neighbor in the sample; base qualities were not kept.

Including cysteine and phenylalanine, the CDR3 has 14 amino acids. Left in the record is the CDR3 DNA by itself, 42 bases read in frame from the first base. The CDR1 and CDR2 encoded by the germline V gene are ENHRY and SYGVKD. V and J are trimmed by 0 bases and 7 bases, and the gene matches miss 5 bases of the junction. The CDR3 regions of human TCRbeta chains were analyzed by immunosequencing. As for the authors' bioinformatics: TCRs in the repertoires were matched against a reference library of SARS-CoV-2-specific TCRs that had been generated with the MIRA antigen-specificity platform. Breadth was defined as the fraction of unique TCRs that were SARS-CoV-2-associated. Depth was defined as the fraction of total T cells that were SARS-CoV-2-associated. Using the MIRA data, each spike-specific TCR was assigned both to the spike region to which the TCR was reactive and to a CD4 or CD8 class. Log10-transformed breadth and depth values were compared by one-way ANOVA with Sidak's multiple comparisons tests. TCRdb retrieved this table from immuneACCESS and kept in-frame rearrangements only. Not all clones are present; in checked studies, unresolved V genes account for under half, and no reason is known for the remainder. V and J calls and clone size follow that table, whereas D and trimming were derived from the DNA. The sample contains 170,000 or so clones, just over 85% of them found a single time. The ten most abundant clones make up more than 9% of the sample.

General findings and caveats noted by the study authors: A significant rise in spike-specific TCR breadth and depth was observed after two AZD1222 doses relative to day 0 and relative to MenACWY recipients. CD4 TCRs associated with the vaccine covered the entire spike protein, and the dominant responses were in regions 160-218 and 743-854. In the small 56-69-year group, the increase in depth fell short of significance, most likely because of low power. Conclusions about previously exposed vaccinees are limited because only six or seven AZD1222 recipients were SARS-CoV-2 seropositive at baseline. No day 14 peak-response samples were available, so repertoires were characterized only after the peak T cell response. Reportedly, close to half of the unique spike-specific TCRs recognized epitopes lying outside the regions that are mutated in the B.1.351 and B.1.1.7 variants. Participants were mostly white British and included more females than males, and it was suggested by the authors that clonal diversity may have been underestimated.

Sample: peripheral blood, taken 28 days after the second AZD1222 dose. The sequence was collected from an adult who received the AZD1222 COVID-19 vaccine. Rearrangement joined TRBV10-3 to TRBJ1-2; TRBD1 matches 7 bases in the middle. The bases are TGTGCCATCAGTGAGTCAGGAGGGGGCAGTGGCTACACCTTC. Its amino acids are CAISESGGGSGYTF.